Below, 21 T cell receptor beta chains from the same sample are listed, as sequenced in a study of blood T cell repertoires in COVID-19. Method: immunoSEQ multiplex PCR; TCRdb's copy keeps in-frame clones and lacks some. The data contain 70,000 to 90,000 clones, roughly 80% of them singletons. Sequencing input: peripheral blood. These receptors all stem from a human donor in a cohort sampled during active COVID-19.

The genes are TRBV24-1 and TRBJ1-4; 10 positions agree with TRBD1. The length of the CDR3 is 20 residues. Trimming cost V 1 base and J 0 bases; bases outside gene matches: 10. Germline CDR1 KGHDR, CDR2 SFDVKD. The CDR3 is CATSDLWTGGGGATNEKLFF. The CDR3 nucleotides read TGTGCCACCAGTGATTTATGGACAGGGGGGGGAGGTGCAACTAATGAAAAACTGTTTTTT.

This chain links TRBV6-1 with TRBJ2-2, with D perhaps matching TRBD2 (6 bases). The CDR3 has 14 residues. CDR1 is MNHNS and CDR2 is SASEGT in the germline V gene. Trimming took 3 bases from V and 7 from J, leaving 12 bases between them. The CDR3 spells CASSDLGGVGELFF. DNA of the CDR3: TGTGCCAGCAGTGACCTAGGAGGGGTCGGGGAGCTGTTTTTT.

The chain recombines TRBV5-6 with TRBJ1-4, with 7 bases that match TRBD1. The CDR3 length is 16 residues. The V gene end was trimmed by 2 bases and the J gene end by 5 bases; junction bases not matched to a gene: 9. Germline CDR1 reads SGHDT; CDR2 reads YYEEEE. Here the CDR3 DNA reads TGTGCCAGCAGCTTTGGACAGGCCAACCGAAATGAAAAACTGTTTTTT. Translated: CASSFGQANRNEKLFF.

The chain combines TRBV4-1 with TRBJ1-2; a weak D match, TRBD1 (6 bases). The ends were cut back, 0 bases at V and 8 bases at J, with 10 bases in the middle. CDR1 is MGHRA, CDR2 YSYEKL, per germline. The CDR3 loop spans 13 amino acids. The CDR3 nucleotides read TGCGCCAGCAGCCAAGATCTCAGGGGAGGCTACACCTTC. This gives the protein CASSQDLRGGYTF.

The chain recombines TRBV5-1 with TRBJ1-1, with D maybe TRBD1 (6 bases). The CDR3 sequence is 15 residues long. Between the trimmed V and J ends, which lost 6 bases and 4 bases, there was a span of 19 bases. CDR1 and CDR2 (germline): SGHRS, YFSETQ. The CDR3 sequence: CASTPTGYGGTEAFF. For the CDR3, the DNA is TGCGCCAGCACCCCGACAGGATATGGGGGCACTGAAGCTTTCTTT.

This clone was seen a handful of times. V gene TRBV9 combines with J gene TRBJ2-5; 8 bases map to TRBD1. The germline CDR1 and CDR2 sequences are SGDLS and YYNGEE. V lost 4 bases to trimming and J lost 1 base; unmatched junction nucleotides: 3. This CDR3 region has 14 residues. This CDR3 reads CASSRGQGQETQYF. CDR3 bases: TGTGCCAGCAGCCGAGGACAGGGCCAAGAGACCCAGTACTTC.

This chain uses TRBV6-5 with TRBJ1-4; TRBD1 agrees at 7 bases. Germline CDR1 is MNHEY and CDR2 is SVGAGI. This CDR3 contains 13 residues. The V segment lost 10 bases and the J segment 3 bases; nucleotides outside the gene matches: 5. CDR3 nucleotides: TGTGCCATCCAGGGACAGCCTAATGAAAAACTGTTTTTT. Translation gives CAIQGQPNEKLFF.

This chain links TRBV6-5 with TRBJ1-1, with 8 bases matching TRBD1. CDR1 is MNHEY, CDR2 SVGAGI, per germline. The CDR3 is 15 residues long. V trimming: 2 bases; J trimming: 1 base; junction bases outside the gene matches: 3. The CDR3 region is CASSYIGQGNTEAFF. DNA for the CDR3: TGTGCCAGCAGTTACATTGGACAGGGGAACACTGAAGCTTTCTTT.

This chain uses TRBV29-1 with TRBJ2-3; 7 nucleotides agree with TRBD2. V trimming: 7 bases; J trimming: 3 bases; junction bases outside the gene matches: 16. The CDR3 consists of 16 residues. Germline assignment: CDR1 SQVTM and CDR2 ANQGSEA. CDR3 nucleotide sequence: TGCAGCGCCCTAGGCGGGGGAACACTCGGGACAGATACGCAGTATTTT. It specifies CSALGGGTLGTDTQYF.

The table lists this clone with a few counts. This sequence joins TRBV5-4 and TRBJ2-3, with 7 nucleotides matching TRBD1. The CDR3 is made up of 16 amino acids. V was clipped by 4 bases and J by 2 bases; unmatched bases: 10. Germline V gene lookup returns CDR1 SGHNT and CDR2 YYREEE (reference sequence). The CDR3 is CASSPGTALNTDTQYF. DNA for the CDR3: TGTGCCAGCAGCCCTGGGACAGCCCTAAACACAGATACGCAGTATTTT.

The V gene is TRBV5-1, the J gene TRBJ2-5; 9 bases match TRBD2. The CDR3 is 16 residues long. The ends lost 0 bases at V and 4 bases at J; junction bases unmatched: 7. CDR1 and CDR2 from the germline V gene are SGHRS and YFSETQ. The CDR3 DNA reads as TGCGCCAGCAGCTTGGGTCCAGCGGGAGGCGCAGAGACCCAGTACTTC. It specifies CASSLGPAGGAETQYF.

The V gene is TRBV5-1, the J gene TRBJ2-5; 10 nucleotides align to TRBD2. V was pared by 2 bases and J by 3 bases, with 13 bases of the junction left unmatched. Germline CDR1 and CDR2: SGHRS and YFSETQ. The CDR3 extends over 18 amino acids. The CDR3 DNA reads as TGCGCCAGCAGCTTCGGACACCTAGCGGGGGTTAATGAAGAGACCCAGTACTTC. Encoded protein: CASSFGHLAGVNEETQYF.

As regards this clone: Different DNA sequences within this sample yield the same CDR3. This chain links TRBV19 with TRBJ2-2; D might be TRBD1 (5 bases). Looked up from germline, CDR1 is LNHDA and CDR2 is SQIVND (reference sequence). Trimming stripped 2 bases from V and 1 base from J, with 5 bases between. The CDR3 consists of 14 residues. The CDR3 region has the DNA TGTGCCAGTAGTATAACAGGGAACACCGGGGAGCTGTTTTTT. Its translation: CASSITGNTGELFF.

The CDR3: CASSSTPNTGELFF. The CDR3 nucleotides are TGTGCCAGCAGTAGTACACCGAACACCGGGGAGCTGTTTTTT. The chain links TRBV6-5 to TRBJ2-2, with D hard to call. The ends were cut back, 5 bases at V and 0 bases at J, with 7 bases in the middle. The germline V gene encodes CDR1 MNHEY and CDR2 SVGAGI. The length of the CDR3 is 14 residues.

The chain recombines TRBV4-1 with TRBJ2-2, with D perhaps TRBD1 (8 bases). Germline V gives CDR1 MGHRA, CDR2 YSYEKL. V was clipped by 6 bases and J by 0 bases, with 11 bases between them. The CDR3 extends over 15 amino acids. In nucleotides, the CDR3 is TGCGCCAGCAGACAGGGGGGGGCGAACACCGGGGAGCTGTTTTTT. It translates to CASRQGGANTGELFF.

The chain joins TRBV2 to TRBJ2-1; TRBD1 is a possible D gene (6 bases). The germline V gene encodes CDR1 SNHLY and CDR2 FYNNEI. This CDR3 has 11 residues. The V and J ends lost 7 bases and 8 bases respectively, with 9 bases between them. The CDR3 region has the DNA TGTGCCAGCATCAGGGGATATGAGCAGTTCTTC. It codes for CASIRGYEQFF.

On this clone: At one end, the junction sequence differs from germline, possibly due to a read error. The J gene is TRBJ2-7, the V gene TRBV18; 7 bases line up with TRBD1. Germline V gene data show CDR1 as KGHSH and CDR2 as LQKENI. This CDR3 spans 13 amino acids. In nucleotides, the CDR3 is TGTGCCAGCTCATTTAACCCTCTAGGGCAGGGGGACTTC. This gives the protein CASSFNPLGQGDF.

This clone was picked up a small number of times. The chain carries TRBV4-2 and TRBJ2-7, with TRBD2 as a possible D gene (6 bases). V was cut by 1 base and J by 5 bases, with 12 bases left in between. CDR1 and CDR2 from the germline V gene are LGHNA and YNFKEQ. The CDR3 has 14 amino acids. The CDR3 sequence is CASSQVSGGDEQYF. As DNA, the CDR3 is TGTGCCAGCAGCCAAGTTTCCGGAGGGGACGAGCAGTACTTC.

The chain uses TRBV6-5 and TRBJ2-3, with D perhaps matching TRBD2 (6 bases). V lost 2 bases and J lost 4, with 7 bases in between. Germline V gives CDR1 MNHEY, CDR2 SVGAGI. This CDR3 has 13 amino acids. CDR3 DNA sequence: TGTGCCAGCAGTTACCCGGGGGCAGATACGCAGTATTTT. Its protein is CASSYPGADTQYF.

This clone was picked up one time. This rearrangement joins TRBV12-3 or TRBV12-4 to TRBJ2-7; TRBD1 agrees at 8 bases. Trimming removed 5 bases from V and 3 bases from J; junction bases left unmatched: 3. The length of the CDR3 is 13 residues. As DNA, the CDR3 is TGTGCCAGCAGTCCTACAGGGGGCTACGAGCAGTACTTC. Amino acid sequence: CASSPTGGYEQYF.

The V and J genes are TRBV9 and TRBJ2-1; 11 nucleotides agree with TRBD2. V trimming: 4 bases; J trimming: 0 bases; junction bases outside the gene matches: 12. The CDR3 totals 19 residues. Per the germline V gene, CDR1 is SGDLS and CDR2 is YYNGEE. CDR3 bases: TGTGCCAGCAGCTCTCCGGGACTAGCGGTTATTAGCTCCTACAATGAGCAGTTCTTC. It codes for CASSSPGLAVISSYNEQFF.